This T cell receptor (beta chain) originates from a study of shared clonotypes between healthy human individuals. Study-level background: Those who served as donors were two women and a few men between the ages of 18 and 49. CD8 memory received one plate per donor, CD8 naive two, CD4 memory three and CD4 naive three.

Regarding this clone: What it binds is unknown.

Whole-study results and caveats: Rarefaction indicated that sorted-subset sequencing remained incomplete although depth was large.

The V and J ends lost 0 bases and 5 bases, in that order; junction bases with no gene match: 0. This CDR3 is built from 13 residues. The germline gives CDR1 SGHNT, CDR2 YYREEE (reference sequence). The assay was immunoSEQ multiplex PCR, and TCRdb's table has in-frame clones only and misses some. The data show roughly 1,100,000 clones, 65% to 75% seen once. What was sequenced was memory CD4+ T cells sorted from blood. Subset defined: CD45RA-negative fraction. The sequence derives from a man younger than 35 in good health. This sequence joins TRBV5-4 and TRBJ1-1, with 8 bases identical to TRBD1. CDR3 region: CASSLDRGTEAFF. CDR3 nucleotide sequence: TGTGCCAGCAGCTTGGACAGGGGGACTGAAGCTTTCTTT.